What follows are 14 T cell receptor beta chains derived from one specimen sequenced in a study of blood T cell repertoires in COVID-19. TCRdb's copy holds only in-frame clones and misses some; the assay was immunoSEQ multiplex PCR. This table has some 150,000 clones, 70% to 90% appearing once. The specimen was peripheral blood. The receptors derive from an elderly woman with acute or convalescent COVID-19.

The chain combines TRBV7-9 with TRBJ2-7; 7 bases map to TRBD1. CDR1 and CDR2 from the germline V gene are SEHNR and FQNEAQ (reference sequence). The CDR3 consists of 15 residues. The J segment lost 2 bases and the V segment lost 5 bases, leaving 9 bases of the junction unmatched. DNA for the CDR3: TGTGCCAGCAGCCCCATAAGGGGGCCGGCCTACGAGCAGTACTTC. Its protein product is CASSPIRGPAYEQYF.

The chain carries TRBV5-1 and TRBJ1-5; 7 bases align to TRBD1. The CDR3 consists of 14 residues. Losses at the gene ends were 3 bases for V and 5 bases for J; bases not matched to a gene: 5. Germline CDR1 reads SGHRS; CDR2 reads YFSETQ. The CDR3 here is CASSSTGLDQPQHF. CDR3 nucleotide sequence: TGCGCCAGCAGCTCGACAGGGCTAGATCAGCCCCAGCATTTT.

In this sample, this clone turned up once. CDR3 amino acids: CATSDGGLNYGYTF. CDR3 bases: TGTGCCACCAGTGACGGCGGACTTAACTATGGCTACACCTTC. The chain joins TRBV24-1 to TRBJ1-2; no definite D call. CDR3 length equals 14 residues. V shed 4 bases and J shed 1 base, with 9 bases lying between them. Germline V lookup: CDR1 KGHDR, CDR2 SFDVKD.

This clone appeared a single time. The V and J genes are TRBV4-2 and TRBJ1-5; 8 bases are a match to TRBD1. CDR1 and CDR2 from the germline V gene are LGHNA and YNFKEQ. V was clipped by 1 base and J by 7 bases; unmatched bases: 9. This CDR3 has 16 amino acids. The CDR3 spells CASSQAPGGGGQPQHF. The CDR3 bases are TGTGCCAGCAGCCAAGCCCCAGGGGGCGGAGGCCAGCCCCAGCATTTT.

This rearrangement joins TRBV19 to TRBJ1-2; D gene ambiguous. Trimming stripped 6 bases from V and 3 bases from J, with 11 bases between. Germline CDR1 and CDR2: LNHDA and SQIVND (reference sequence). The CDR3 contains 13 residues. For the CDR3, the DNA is TGTGCCAGTAGGAGCACAGACCACTATGGCTACACCTTC. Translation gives CASRSTDHYGYTF.

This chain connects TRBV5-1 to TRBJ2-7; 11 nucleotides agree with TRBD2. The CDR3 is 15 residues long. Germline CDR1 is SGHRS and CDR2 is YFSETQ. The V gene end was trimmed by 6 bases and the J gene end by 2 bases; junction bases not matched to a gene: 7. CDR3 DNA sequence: TGCGCCAGCACCCGGGGGACTAGCGGTACCTACGAGCAGTACTTC. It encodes CASTRGTSGTYEQYF.

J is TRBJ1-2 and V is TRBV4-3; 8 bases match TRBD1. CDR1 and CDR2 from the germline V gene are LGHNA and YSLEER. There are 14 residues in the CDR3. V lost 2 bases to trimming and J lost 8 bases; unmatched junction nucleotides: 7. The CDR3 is CASSQQGAVSGYTF. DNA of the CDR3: TGCGCCAGCAGCCAACAGGGGGCAGTGAGCGGCTACACCTTC.

As DNA, the CDR3 is TGCAGCGTTGAAGATCCCCCCCCCGGGACAGGGCCGTCCGGTGGTTCACCCCTCCACTTT. It yields the protein CSVEDPPPGTGPSGGSPLHF. The rearrangement links TRBV29-1 to TRBJ1-6; TRBD1 matches at 9 bases. Trimming took 0 bases from V and 9 from J; bases not matched to a gene: 21. The CDR3 consists of 20 residues. In germline, CDR1 is SQVTM, CDR2 ANQGSEA. The whole variable domain, filled in from reference TRBV29-1 and TRBJ1-6, reads SAVISQKPSRDICQRGTSLTIQCQVDSQVTMMFWYRQQPGQSLTLIATANQGSEATYESGFVIDKFPISRPNLTFSTLTVSNMSPEDSSIYLCSVEDPPPGTGPSGGSPLHFGNGTRLTVT.

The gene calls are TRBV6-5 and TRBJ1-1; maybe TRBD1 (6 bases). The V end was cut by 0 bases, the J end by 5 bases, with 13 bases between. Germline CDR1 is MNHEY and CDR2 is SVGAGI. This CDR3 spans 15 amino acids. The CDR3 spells CASSYSQGLSTEAFF. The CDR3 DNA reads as TGTGCCAGCAGTTACTCTCAGGGGCTTTCGACTGAAGCTTTCTTT.

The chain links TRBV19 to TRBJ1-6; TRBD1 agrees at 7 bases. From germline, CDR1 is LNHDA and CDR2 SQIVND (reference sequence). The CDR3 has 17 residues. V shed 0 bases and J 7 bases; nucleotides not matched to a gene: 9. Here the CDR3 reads CASSIDQGVFSNSPLHF. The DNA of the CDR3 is TGTGCCAGTAGTATAGACCAGGGGGTCTTCTCCAATTCACCCCTCCACTTT.

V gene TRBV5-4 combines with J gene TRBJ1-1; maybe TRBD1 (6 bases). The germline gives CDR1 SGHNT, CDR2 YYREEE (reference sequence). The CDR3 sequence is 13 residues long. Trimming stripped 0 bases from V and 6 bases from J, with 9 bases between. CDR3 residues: CASSLDRESEAFF. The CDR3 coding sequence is TGTGCCAGCAGCTTGGACAGGGAATCTGAAGCTTTCTTT.

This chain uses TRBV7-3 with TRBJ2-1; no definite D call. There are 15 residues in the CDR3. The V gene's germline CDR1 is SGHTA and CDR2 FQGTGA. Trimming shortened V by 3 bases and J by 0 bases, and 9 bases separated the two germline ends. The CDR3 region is CASSFDRSSYNEQFF. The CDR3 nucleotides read TGTGCCAGCAGCTTTGACCGGAGCTCCTACAATGAGCAGTTCTTC.

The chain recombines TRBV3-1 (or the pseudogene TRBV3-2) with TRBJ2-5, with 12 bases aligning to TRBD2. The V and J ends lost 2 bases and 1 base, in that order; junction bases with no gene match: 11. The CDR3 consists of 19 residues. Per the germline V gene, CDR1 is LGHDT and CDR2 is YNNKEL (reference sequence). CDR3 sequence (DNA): TGTGCCAGCAGCCAATGGTCGTCTAGCGGGGGGGTAGCCCAAGAGACCCAGTACTTC. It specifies CASSQWSSSGGVAQETQYF.

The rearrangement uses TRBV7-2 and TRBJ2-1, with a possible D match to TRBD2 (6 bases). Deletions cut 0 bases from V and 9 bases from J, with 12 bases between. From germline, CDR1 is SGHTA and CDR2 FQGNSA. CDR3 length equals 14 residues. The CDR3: CASSLAEGRGEQFF. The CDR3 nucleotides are TGTGCCAGCAGCTTAGCGGAGGGCCGGGGTGAGCAGTTCTTC.